These T cell receptor beta chains were read from a single sample in a study of resident and recirculating memory T cells in vitiligo. The protocol was immunoSEQ multiplex PCR, while the TCRdb copy is restricted to in-frame clones and leaves out a portion. The sample has tens of thousands of clones, roughly 94% seen once. What was sequenced was blood. The receptors come from a male donor with vitiligo. The CDR3 runs from the conserved cysteine through the conserved F or W. The D gene is left open where the match is weak. Size is stated for part of the rows, as once, few or many counts, or as a class when the clone is expanded.

V	J	size	D	DNA	CDR3
TRBV9	TRBJ2-3	NA	TRBD1	TGTGCCAGCAGAGCCCCGGGACAGCAGACAGATACGCAGTATTTT	CASRAPGQQTDTQYF
TRBV7-8	TRBJ2-2	NA	NA	TGTGCCAGCAGCTTCGTCAACCTGGCTGGCACCGGGGAGCTGTTTTTT	CASSFVNLAGTGELFF
TRBV28	TRBJ1-2	NA	NA	TGTGCCAGCAGTTTAACAGGTTGGTCCTATGGCTACACCTTC	CASSLTGWSYGYTF
TRBV2	TRBJ1-5	NA	NA	TGTGCCAGCAGTGAAGTTGAGCGCAATCAGCCCCAGCATTTT	CASSEVERNQPQHF
TRBV7-9	TRBJ1-4	NA	NA	TGTGCCAGCAGCCGCGATAATGAAAAACTGTTTTTT	CASSRDNEKLFF
TRBV28	TRBJ2-3	NA	TRBD2	TGTGCCAGCAGTCCCTCTATAGCGGGAGGGGCGGGGGATACGCAGTATTTT	CASSPSIAGGAGDTQYF
TRBV11-1	TRBJ2-7	NA	TRBD1	TGTGCCAGCAGATCAGGCAGGACAGGGGATACCTACGAGCAGTACTTC	CASRSGRTGDTYEQYF
TRBV5-1	TRBJ2-3	NA	TRBD1	TGCGCCACCACCCCAACGGGACAGGGCAGGGGAGATACGCAGTATTTT	CATTPTGQGRGDTQYF
TRBV27	TRBJ2-7	NA	TRBD2	TGTGCCAGCAGTTTACGGTCCCCTTTCACGGGAGGTTACTACGAGCAGTACTTC	CASSLRSPFTGGYYEQYF
TRBV4-1	TRBJ2-1	NA	TRBD2	TGCGCCAGCAGCCCCGGGCCTAGCGGGAGCTCCTACAATGAGCAGTTCTTC	CASSPGPSGSSYNEQFF
TRBV5-6	TRBJ1-2	NA	NA	TGTGCCAGCAGCCCGCGTCGGGGGAGCGGCTACACCTTC	CASSPRRGSGYTF
TRBV5-8	TRBJ1-5	NA	NA	TGTGCCAGCAGCTTGGGTAACAGGATTGGCAATCAGCCCCAGCATTTT	CASSLGNRIGNQPQHF
TRBV28	TRBJ2-5	NA	TRBD2	TGTGCCAGCAGTTTTGAAACGGGCGGGAGGTTGCGAGAGACCCAGTACTTC	CASSFETGGRLRETQYF
TRBV2	TRBJ1-1	NA	NA	TGTGCCAGCAGGGACGAAAGAGGGACTGAAGCTTTCTTT	CASRDERGTEAFF
TRBV6-5	TRBJ1-1	NA	TRBD1	TGTGCCAGCAGTTACGGACAGGGCCGCACTGAAGCTTTCTTT	CASSYGQGRTEAFF
TRBV11-3	TRBJ2-7	NA	NA	TGTGCCAGCAGCCACCGGGACTTATCCTACGAGCAGTACTTC	CASSHRDLSYEQYF
TRBV28	TRBJ1-5	NA	TRBD1	TGTGCCAGCACCTTCCCGGACAGGTTCAAGGGGCCCAATCAGCCCCAGCATTTT	CASTFPDRFKGPNQPQHF
TRBV28	TRBJ2-1	few	TRBD2	TGTGCCAGCATACCCCGGGGGGATGAGCAGTTCTTC	CASIPRGDEQFF
TRBV27	TRBJ2-3	NA	NA	TGTGCCAGCAGTCGGTTGAGGGGGAGCACAGATACGCAGTATTTT	CASSRLRGSTDTQYF
TRBV5-1	TRBJ2-1	NA	TRBD2	TGCGCCAGCAGCTTGAATTTCTGGTTGGGACTAGGGAAGGGAGATGAGCAGTTCTTC	CASSLNFWLGLGKGDEQFF
TRBV9	TRBJ2-3	NA	TRBD1	TGTGCCAGCAGCGTAGATGGGGACAGGGGAGGACCCTATAATACGCAGTATTTT	CASSVDGDRGGPYNTQYF
TRBV6-1	TRBJ1-1	NA	NA	TGCGCCAGCAGTGAATATGTGGCGCGGACTGAAGCTTTCTTT	CASSEYVARTEAFF
TRBV11-2	TRBJ1-3	NA	NA	TGTGCCAGCAGCCCCGGGCCGGGGAGGCGACGGGGAAACACCATATATTTT	CASSPGPGRRRGNTIYF
TRBV6-6	TRBJ2-7	NA	NA	TGTGCCAGCAGTGTTTGGCACCCCGGCGGGAACTACGAGCAGTACTTC	CASSVWHPGGNYEQYF
TRBV7-6	TRBJ2-1	NA	TRBD2	TGTGCCAGCAGCTTAGAGGCGGGGGAGGGCCTTGGTGAGCAGTTCTTC	CASSLEAGEGLGEQFF
TRBV10-1	TRBJ2-3	NA	NA	TGCGCCAGCAGTGAGTCGGGGGCCTACACAGATACGCAGTATTTT	CASSESGAYTDTQYF
TRBV6-5	TRBJ2-7	NA	TRBD2	TGTGCCAGCAGTCCGTTAGCGGGAGCCTACGAGCAGTACTTC	CASSPLAGAYEQYF
TRBV7-3	TRBJ2-1	NA	TRBD2	TGTGCCAGCAGCTTAACGATACTAGCGGGAGGGATCAATGAGCAGTTCTTC	CASSLTILAGGINEQFF
TRBV20-1	TRBJ1-2	NA	NA	TGCAGTGCTAGCGTCGAGGGCTACACCTTC	CSASVEGYTF
TRBV28	TRBJ1-2	NA	NA	TGTGCCAGCAGCCCGACAGCAGGCGGAGCTAACTATGGCTACACCTTC	CASSPTAGGANYGYTF
TRBV7-9	TRBJ2-2	NA	TRBD2	TGTGCCAGCAGCTCTAAGCGGGAGGGCCGCACCGGGGAGCTGTTTTTT	CASSSKREGRTGELFF
TRBV7-8	TRBJ2-3	NA	NA	TGTGCCAGCAGCTTAGAGGGGTACACAGATACGCAGTATTTT	CASSLEGYTDTQYF
TRBV28	TRBJ2-7	NA	TRBD1	TGTGCCAGCAGTGCACTCGACAGGGACGGAGGGCAGTACTTC	CASSALDRDGGQYF
TRBV18	TRBJ2-7	once	NA	TGTGCCAGCTCCCCCTGGGAGGACGAGCAGTACTTC	CASSPWEDEQYF
TRBV18	TRBJ1-2	NA	NA	TGTGCCAGCTCACCACCGTGGCACCGTGAAGGCTACACCTTC	CASSPPWHREGYTF
TRBV7-3	TRBJ1-1	NA	NA	TGTGCCAGCAGCCCCCGGGAGGTGGGGAACACTGAAGCTTTCTTT	CASSPREVGNTEAFF
TRBV19	TRBJ2-1	NA	TRBD1	TGTGCCAGTAGTATACGGCCCACAGGGGACAATGAGCAGTTCTTC	CASSIRPTGDNEQFF
TRBV25-1	TRBJ2-1	NA	NA	TGTGCCAGCAGTGAAAAAAAGAGCGGCTGGTCCTACAATGAGCAGTTCTTC	CASSEKKSGWSYNEQFF
TRBV15	TRBJ2-7	NA	NA	TGTGCCACCAGCAGAGATGGCCTTTCCTACGAGCAGTACTTC	CATSRDGLSYEQYF
TRBV5-1	TRBJ2-7	NA	NA	TGCGCCAGCAGCCCTGGAGGACGCTCCAGTCCCGAGCAGTACTTC	CASSPGGRSSPEQYF
TRBV6-6	TRBJ2-7	NA	NA	TGTGCCAGCAGGGAAGACAGGACTTGGCAGTACTTC	CASREDRTWQYF